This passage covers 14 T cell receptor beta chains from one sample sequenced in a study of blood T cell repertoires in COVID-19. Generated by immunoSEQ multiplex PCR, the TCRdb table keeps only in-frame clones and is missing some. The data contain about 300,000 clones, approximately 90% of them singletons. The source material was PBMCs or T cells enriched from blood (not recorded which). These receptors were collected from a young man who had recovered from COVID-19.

CDR3 bases: TGTGCCAGCAGTGAAGGCGGCGGGACCTTTTACAATGAGCAGTTCTTC. Its translation: CASSEGGGTFYNEQFF. J is TRBJ2-1 and V is TRBV2; D may be TRBD2 (6 bases). The V end was cut by 1 base, the J end by 4 bases, with 14 bases between. This CDR3 spans 16 amino acids. Per germline, CDR1 SNHLY and CDR2 FYNNEI.

The CDR3, as DNA: TGTGCCAGCTCACTTCAGGGACAGCCAAACACTGAAGCTTTCTTT. Protein product: CASSLQGQPNTEAFF. The rearrangement joins TRBV18 to TRBJ1-1; 7 bases fit TRBD1. This CDR3 is 15 amino acids long. V was pared by 4 bases and J by 2 bases, with 7 bases of the junction left unmatched. Germline V lookup: CDR1 KGHSH, CDR2 LQKENI.

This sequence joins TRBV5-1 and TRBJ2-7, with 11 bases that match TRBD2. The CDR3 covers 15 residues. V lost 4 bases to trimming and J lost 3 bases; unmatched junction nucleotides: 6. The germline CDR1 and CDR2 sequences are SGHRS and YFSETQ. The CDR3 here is CASSAGLADHYEQYF. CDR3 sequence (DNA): TGCGCCAGCAGCGCGGGACTAGCGGACCACTACGAGCAGTACTTC.

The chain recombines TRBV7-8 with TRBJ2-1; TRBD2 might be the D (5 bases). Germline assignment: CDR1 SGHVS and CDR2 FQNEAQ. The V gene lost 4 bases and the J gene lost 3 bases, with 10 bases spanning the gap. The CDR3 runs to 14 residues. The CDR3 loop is CASSYRRDYNEQFF. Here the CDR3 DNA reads TGTGCCAGCAGCTACCGACGGGACTACAATGAGCAGTTCTTC.

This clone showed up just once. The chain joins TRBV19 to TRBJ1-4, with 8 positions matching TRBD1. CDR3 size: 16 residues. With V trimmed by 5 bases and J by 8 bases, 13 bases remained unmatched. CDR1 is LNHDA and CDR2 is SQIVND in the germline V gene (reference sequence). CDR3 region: CASSELSTGAVEKLFF. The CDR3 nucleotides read TGTGCCAGTAGTGAGCTGTCGACAGGGGCCGTGGAAAAACTGTTTTTT.

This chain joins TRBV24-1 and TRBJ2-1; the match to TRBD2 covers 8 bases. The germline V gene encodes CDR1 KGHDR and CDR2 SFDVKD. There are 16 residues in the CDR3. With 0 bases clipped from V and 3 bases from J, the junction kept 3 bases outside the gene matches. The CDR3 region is CATSDLSGGIYNEQFF. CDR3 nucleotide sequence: TGTGCCACCAGTGATTTGAGCGGGGGCATCTACAATGAGCAGTTCTTC.

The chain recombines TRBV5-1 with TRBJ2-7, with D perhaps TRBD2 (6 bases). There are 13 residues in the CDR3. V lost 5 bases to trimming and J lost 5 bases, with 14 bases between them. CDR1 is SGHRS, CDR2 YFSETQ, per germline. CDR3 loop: CASRFAGNNEQYF. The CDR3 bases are TGCGCCAGCAGATTTGCGGGAAATAACGAGCAGTACTTC.

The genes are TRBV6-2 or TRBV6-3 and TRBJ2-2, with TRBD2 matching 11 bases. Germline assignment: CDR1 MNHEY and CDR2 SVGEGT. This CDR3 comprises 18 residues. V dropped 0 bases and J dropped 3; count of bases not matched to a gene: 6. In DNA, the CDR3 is TGTGCCAGCAGTTACTCGAAGTCGGGACTAGCGGACACCGGGGAGCTGTTTTTT. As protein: CASSYSKSGLADTGELFF.

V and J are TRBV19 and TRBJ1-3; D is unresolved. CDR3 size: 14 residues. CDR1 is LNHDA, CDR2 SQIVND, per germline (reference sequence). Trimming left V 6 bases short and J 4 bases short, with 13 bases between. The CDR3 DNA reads TGTGCCAGTAGAAAGGAGGGTCTCGGAAACACCATATATTTT. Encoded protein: CASRKEGLGNTIYF.

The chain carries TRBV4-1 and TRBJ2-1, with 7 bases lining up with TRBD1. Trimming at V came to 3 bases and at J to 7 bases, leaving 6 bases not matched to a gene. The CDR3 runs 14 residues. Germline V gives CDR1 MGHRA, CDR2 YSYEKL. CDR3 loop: CASSHPTGMNEQFF. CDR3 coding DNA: TGCGCCAGCAGCCACCCGACAGGGATGAATGAGCAGTTCTTC.

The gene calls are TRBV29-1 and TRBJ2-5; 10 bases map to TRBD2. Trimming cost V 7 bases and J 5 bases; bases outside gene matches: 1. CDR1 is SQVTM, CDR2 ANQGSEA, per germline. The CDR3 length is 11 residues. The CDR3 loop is CSGGLAETQYF. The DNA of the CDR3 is TGCAGCGGGGGACTAGCGGAGACCCAGTACTTC.

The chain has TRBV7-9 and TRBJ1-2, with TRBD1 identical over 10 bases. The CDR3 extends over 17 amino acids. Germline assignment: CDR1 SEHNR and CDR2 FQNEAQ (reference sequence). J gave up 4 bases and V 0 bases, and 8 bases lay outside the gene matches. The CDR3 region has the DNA TGTGCCAGCAGCTTAGCGACAGGGGGCCCGCTGGGCTATGGCTACACCTTC. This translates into CASSLATGGPLGYGYTF.

CDR3 bases: TGCAGTGCTCCGACTAGCCATACGCAGTATTTT. Its protein is CSAPTSHTQYF. V and J are TRBV20-1 and TRBJ2-3; TRBD2 aligns across 7 bases. Germline assignment: CDR1 DFQATT and CDR2 SNEGSKA (reference sequence). V dropped 5 bases and J dropped 7; count of bases not matched to a gene: 3. CDR3 length: 11 amino acids.

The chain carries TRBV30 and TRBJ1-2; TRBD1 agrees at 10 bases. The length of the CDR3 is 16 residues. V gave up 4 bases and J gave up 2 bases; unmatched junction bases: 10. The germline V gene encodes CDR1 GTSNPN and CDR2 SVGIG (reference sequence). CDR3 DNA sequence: TGTGCCTGGACCTTCCCGGGACAGGGGTCAAACTATGGCTACACCTTC. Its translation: CAWTFPGQGSNYGYTF.